Shown below are 16 T cell receptor beta chains from a single sample sequenced in a study of cytomegalovirus exposure and HLA in healthy donors. Data came from immunoSEQ multiplex PCR; TCRdb stores just in-frame clones and leaves some out. The sample yields 200,000 or so clones, 84% seen once. The sequenced material came from PBMCs. These receptor sequences come from a man aged 18 to 30 in good health and CMV-seropositive.

The V call is TRBV19, the J call TRBJ2-7; a weak D match, TRBD1 (5 bases). The CDR3 has 15 residues. V was trimmed by 2 bases and J by 5 bases, leaving 16 bases between them. The germline CDR1 and CDR2 sequences are LNHDA and SQIVND (reference sequence). The CDR3 loop reads CASSIWAGSINEQYF. The CDR3 DNA sequence: TGTGCCAGTAGTATATGGGCAGGGTCCATTAACGAGCAGTACTTC.

V usage is TRBV27 and J usage is TRBJ2-7; weak D call: TRBD2 (6 bases). Germline values: CDR1 MNHEY, CDR2 SMNVEV (reference sequence). The CDR3 consists of 14 residues. V was pared by 5 bases and J by 0 bases, with 11 bases between. The CDR3 is CASSTAGLSYEQYF. The CDR3 DNA sequence: TGTGCCAGCAGTACCGCGGGACTCTCCTACGAGCAGTACTTC.

This clone was seen a few times. The chain couples TRBV4-1 to TRBJ2-3, with D possibly TRBD2 on 5 matching bases. In germline, CDR1 is MGHRA, CDR2 YSYEKL. This CDR3 contains 18 residues. V lost 5 bases and J 4 bases, leaving 25 bases between the germline ends. The CDR3 DNA is TGCGCCAGCAGCGGGAACTGGGGAGAGGGTGTGTGGGCAGATACGCAGTATTTT. This gives the protein CASSGNWGEGVWADTQYF.

CDR3 bases: TGCAGCGTTGAAGTGGATCCGCGGGGAGAGCAGTACTTC. It encodes CSVEVDPRGEQYF. The chain recombines TRBV29-1 with TRBJ2-7, with a tentative D call TRBD2 (6 bases). Deletions cut 1 base from V and 7 bases from J, with 14 bases between. This CDR3 has 13 amino acids. The V gene's germline CDR1 is SQVTM and CDR2 ANQGSEA.

This clone has only one observation. This sequence joins TRBV10-2 and TRBJ2-1; possible D gene TRBD2, 6 bases. Germline CDR1 and CDR2: WSHSY and SAAADI. Trimming stripped 4 bases from V and 5 bases from J, with 18 bases between. The CDR3 runs to 16 residues. DNA of the CDR3: TGCGCCAGCAGTGGGGTGGGGCCGGGAGCTAACAATGAGCAGTTCTTC. Amino acid sequence: CASSGVGPGANNEQFF.

This chain joins TRBV10-3 and TRBJ2-7; 11 nucleotides agree with TRBD2. V lost 6 bases, J lost 6 bases, and 4 bases stayed unmatched. The germline CDR1 and CDR2 sequences are ENHRY and SYGVKD. The CDR3 has 13 residues. CDR3 sequence reads: CAIRPGTSGEQYF. In nucleotides, the CDR3 is TGTGCCATCAGACCCGGGACTAGCGGCGAGCAGTACTTC.

In DNA form, the CDR3 reads TGCGCCAGCAGCCGGGACAGTCTCACAGATACGCAGTATTTT. This translates into CASSRDSLTDTQYF. The chain has TRBV5-1 and TRBJ2-3, with TRBD1 matching over 7 bases. Germline CDR1 is SGHRS and CDR2 is YFSETQ. Trimming removed 4 bases from V and 2 bases from J; junction bases left unmatched: 4. This CDR3 is 14 amino acids long.

The rearrangement uses TRBV5-4 and TRBJ1-4; D is possibly TRBD1 (5 bases). The germline V and J ends were trimmed by 3 bases and 4 bases, with 10 bases remaining between them. CDR3 size: 14 residues. Germline V gene sequence: CDR1 SGHNT, CDR2 YYREEE (reference sequence). CDR3 sequence: CASSSDRNNEKLFF. The CDR3 region has the DNA TGTGCCAGCAGCTCCGACAGAAATAATGAAAAACTGTTTTTT.

The chain combines TRBV5-1 with TRBJ2-5; D is undetermined. V was trimmed by 2 bases and J by 4 bases, leaving 6 bases between them. Germline CDR1 and CDR2: SGHRS and YFSETQ. The CDR3 consists of 12 residues. This chain's CDR3 is CASSFSSETQYF. DNA for the CDR3: TGCGCCAGCAGCTTCTCGTCAGAGACCCAGTACTTC.

The chain combines TRBV7-8 with TRBJ2-7; D is possibly TRBD2 (5 bases). V was shortened by 9 bases and J by 2 bases, with 17 bases between the two germline ends. The CDR3 spans 14 residues. Per the germline V gene, CDR1 is SGHVS and CDR2 is FQNEAQ. The CDR3 region has the DNA TGTGCCAGTTCAAAGCGGACCCTTACCTACGAGCAGTACTTC. This translates into CASSKRTLTYEQYF.

This sequence joins TRBV18 and TRBJ2-1, with 7 bases that match TRBD1. CDR1 is KGHSH, CDR2 LQKENI, per germline. Losses at the gene ends were 5 bases for V and 5 bases for J; bases not matched to a gene: 9. The CDR3 is made up of 15 amino acids. CDR3 bases: TGTGCCAGCTCAAACGACAGGGTGAGAGACAATGAGCAGTTCTTC. The encoded protein is CASSNDRVRDNEQFF.

This sequence joins TRBV6-5 and TRBJ1-1; weak D call: TRBD1 (5 bases). The CDR3 is 14 amino acids. V lost 4 bases and J 5 bases, leaving 14 bases between the germline ends. Germline V gene data show CDR1 as MNHEY and CDR2 as SVGAGI. The DNA of the CDR3 is TGTGCCAGCAGTTTTGAAAGGGGAGGGACTGAAGCTTTCTTT. It is translated as CASSFERGGTEAFF.

V gene TRBV6-5 combines with J gene TRBJ2-2; TRBD1 matches at 8 bases. Germline V gene sequence: CDR1 MNHEY, CDR2 SVGAGI. This CDR3 has 15 residues. V gave up 6 bases and J gave up 6 bases; unmatched junction bases: 9. The CDR3 region is CASSPDRAFPGELFF. The CDR3 nucleotides are TGTGCCAGCAGCCCGGACAGGGCGTTTCCCGGGGAGCTGTTTTTT.

The V gene is TRBV7-2, the J gene TRBJ2-1; D possibly corresponds to TRBD2 (6 bases). The CDR3 extends over 13 amino acids. Germline CDR1 SGHTA, CDR2 FQGNSA. Deletions cut 5 bases from V and 8 bases from J, with 13 bases between. For the CDR3, the DNA is TGTGCCAGCAGCACCCGGGAGAAGGATGAGCAGTTCTTC. As protein: CASSTREKDEQFF.

The V call is TRBV27, the J call TRBJ2-7; 8 nucleotides match TRBD2. This CDR3 is 15 amino acids long. Germline assignment: CDR1 MNHEY and CDR2 SMNVEV (reference sequence). J gave up 4 bases and V 6 bases, and 11 bases lay outside the gene matches. CDR3 in amino acids: CASSRGLAGTYEQYF. The CDR3 DNA reads as TGTGCCAGCAGCCGCGGACTAGCAGGGACTTACGAGCAGTACTTC.

The chain has TRBV5-4 and TRBJ2-1; TRBD2 matches 9 bases. J lost 0 bases, V lost 4 bases, and 14 bases had no gene match. Germline-derived CDR1 and CDR2 are SGHNT and YYREEE (reference sequence). This CDR3 is 19 amino acids long. DNA of the CDR3: TGTGCCAGCAGCGCCCTCGCGGGAGGGCGCCTAAGCTCCTACAATGAGCAGTTCTTC. This gives the protein CASSALAGGRLSSYNEQFF.